This TCR beta chain was obtained from a study of blood T cell repertoires in COVID-19. The data were produced by immunoSEQ multiplex PCR, yet TCRdb's version contains in-frame clones alone and is incomplete. Among a few hundred thousand clones listed, nearly 90% were seen once. This clone was picked up a small number of times. Input material: PBMCs or T cells enriched from blood (not recorded which). The clonotype comes from a woman younger than 35 with acute COVID-19.

In nucleotides, the CDR3 is TGTGCCAGCAGCCCAGGGCTAGCGGGAGGTAGCGGGGCCGCCTACAATGAGCAGTTCTTC. Its protein product is CASSPGLAGGSGAAYNEQFF. This sequence joins TRBV16 and TRBJ2-1; 11 positions match TRBD2. V lost 4 bases, J lost 2 bases, and 16 bases stayed unmatched. Germline V gene data show CDR1 as KGHSY and CDR2 as FQNENV. The CDR3 is 20 amino acids. Filled out from reference TRBV16 and TRBJ2-1, the complete variable domain reads GEEVAQTPKHLVRGEGQKAKLYCAPIKGHSYVFWYQQVLKNEFKFLISFQNENVFDETGMPKERFSAKCLPNSPCSLEIQATKLEDSAVYFCASSPGLAGGSGAAYNEQFFGPGTRLTVL.